These 25 T cell receptor beta chains were sequenced from one sample in a study of control samples from healthy donors and cancer patients. TCRdb keeps only in-frame clones here, not all; method: immunoSEQ multiplex PCR. Seen here are under 200,000 clones, roughly 94% observed once, and the top ten hold 14%. Input material: PBMCs. These receptors all come from a man aged 55 to 70 with colorectal cancer.

The gene calls are TRBV5-1 and TRBJ2-7; 9 bases line up with TRBD1. Germline trimming cut 2 bases from V and 7 bases from J; bases unmatched to any gene: 4. In germline, CDR1 is SGHRS, CDR2 YFSETQ. This CDR3 comprises 13 residues. Written as DNA, the CDR3 is TGCGCCAGCAGCTTACAGGGGGCTAGGGAGCAGTACTTC. This codes for CASSLQGAREQYF.

This clone was observed a single time. In DNA form, the CDR3 reads TGTGCCAGCAGTTACCTCAGCCGACGGGGGGACACCATATATTTT. Translated: CASSYLSRRGDTIYF. The chain uses TRBV6-2 or TRBV6-3 and TRBJ1-3; the D gene is possibly TRBD1 (5 bases). The CDR3 runs to 15 residues. Germline CDR1 MNHEY, CDR2 SVGEGT. Between the trimmed V and J ends, which lost 2 bases and 8 bases, there was a span of 16 bases.

The chain has TRBV11-2 and TRBJ1-5; TRBD1 is a possible D gene (6 bases). The V end lost 0 bases, the J end lost 5 bases, and 17 bases lay between the germline ends. Per the germline V gene, CDR1 is SGHAT and CDR2 is FQNNGV. CDR3 size: 17 residues. CDR3: CASSLDFSVGGDQPQHF. In DNA form, the CDR3 reads TGTGCCAGCAGCTTAGATTTCTCGGTAGGGGGTGATCAGCCCCAGCATTTT.

The V call is TRBV11-2, the J call TRBJ1-6; 7 bases fit TRBD1. There are 15 residues in the CDR3. The J segment lost 3 bases and the V segment lost 5 bases, leaving 4 bases of the junction unmatched. Per the germline V gene, CDR1 is SGHAT and CDR2 is FQNNGV. In DNA, the CDR3 is TGTGCCAGCAGCAGACAGGGTCTCTATAATTCACCCCTCCACTTT. Its protein is CASSRQGLYNSPLHF. The variable domain in full, completed from reference TRBV11-2 and TRBJ1-6, reads EAGVAQSPRYKIIEKRQSVAFWCNPISGHATLYWYQQILGQGPKLLIQFQNNGVVDDSQLPKDRFSAERLKGVDSTLKIQPAKLEDSAVYLCASSRQGLYNSPLHFGNGTRLTVT.

This sequence joins TRBV6-6 and TRBJ1-1; 7 nucleotides agree with TRBD1. The germline V gene encodes CDR1 MNHNY and CDR2 SVGAGI (reference sequence). The CDR3 is 15 residues long. Trimming removed 6 bases from V and 5 bases from J; junction bases left unmatched: 12. CDR3 bases: TGTGCCAGCAGCCGCTCTACAGGGGCCGATACTGAAGCTTTCTTT. As protein: CASSRSTGADTEAFF.

Here the CDR3 reads CASSRTGLGDEQYF. Written as DNA, the CDR3 is TGTGCCAGCAGCCGGACGGGTCTCGGGGACGAGCAGTACTTC. This sequence joins TRBV7-9 and TRBJ2-7, with a weak D call TRBD2 (5 bases). V gave up 5 bases and J gave up 5 bases, with 16 bases separating them. CDR1 and CDR2 from the germline V gene are SEHNR and FQNEAQ (reference sequence). The CDR3 length is 14 residues.

This chain links TRBV18 with TRBJ1-2; D remains unclear. Germline CDR1 KGHSH, CDR2 LQKENI. The CDR3 consists of 16 residues. Trimming removed 2 bases from V and 0 bases from J, with 13 bases in between. CDR3 DNA sequence: TGTGCCAGCTCACCAGACCCTATATCTACTAACTATGGCTACACCTTC. Its translation: CASSPDPISTNYGYTF.

J is TRBJ1-1 and V is TRBV2; TRBD1 is a possible D gene (5 bases). Germline CDR1 is SNHLY and CDR2 is FYNNEI. V was cut by 6 bases and J by 1 base, with 9 bases left in between. This CDR3 is built from 13 residues. CDR3 sequence (DNA): TGTGCCAGCAGGACGGGGGAGAACACTGAAGCTTTCTTT. It yields the protein CASRTGENTEAFF.

The J gene is TRBJ2-3, the V gene TRBV7-9; 9 positions agree with TRBD2. The trim removed 4 bases at V and 5 bases at J, leaving 4 bases unmatched. The CDR3 is 14 amino acids. CDR1 is SEHNR and CDR2 is FQNEAQ in the germline V gene (reference sequence). CDR3 sequence: CASSYSGGGDTQYF. The CDR3 DNA follows: TGTGCCAGCAGCTATAGCGGGGGCGGAGATACGCAGTATTTT.

CDR3 bases: TGTGCCAGCTCATCCCGGGACGGGGACTATGGCTACACCTTC. Encoded protein: CASSSRDGDYGYTF. This chain connects TRBV18 to TRBJ1-2; a possible D gene is TRBD1 (5 bases). The germline V and J ends were trimmed by 5 bases and 3 bases, with 13 bases remaining between them. The germline CDR1 and CDR2 sequences are KGHSH and LQKENI. The CDR3 covers 14 residues. The full variable domain, rest sourced from reference TRBV18 and TRBJ1-2, is NAGVMQNPRHLVRRRGQEARLRCSPMKGHSHVYWYRQLPEEGLKFMVYLQKENIIDESGMPKERFSAEFPKEGPSILRIQQVVRGDSAAYFCASSSRDGDYGYTFGSGTRLTVV.

A note on this clone: The same CDR3 can be traced to other DNA sequences in this sample. V gene TRBV30 combines with J gene TRBJ1-5, with D unclear. CDR3 length: 14 amino acids. Trimming left V 0 bases short and J 4 bases short, with 10 bases between. The germline gives CDR1 GTSNPN, CDR2 SVGIG (reference sequence). The CDR3 coding sequence is TGTGCCTGGAGTGTAGGGCAGAAGAATCAGCCCCAGCATTTT. It is translated as CAWSVGQKNQPQHF.

The chain has TRBV2 and TRBJ1-6; the D is unclear. Germline lookup yields CDR1 SNHLY and CDR2 FYNNEI. The CDR3 is 13 residues long. Between the trimmed V and J ends, which lost 7 bases and 10 bases, there was a span of 14 bases. CDR3 in DNA: TGTGCCAGCAAGGAAGCTCTGGGGTCACCCCTCCACTTT. Translated: CASKEALGSPLHF.

This sequence joins TRBV18 and TRBJ1-1; D gene uncertain. The CDR3 runs to 15 residues. Germline V gene data show CDR1 as KGHSH and CDR2 as LQKENI. Trimming took off 0 bases at V and 4 bases at J, with 12 bases between the two ends. The CDR3 DNA follows: TGTGCCAGCTCACCACCGACACGCTATGGCACTGAAGCTTTCTTT. It specifies CASSPPTRYGTEAFF.

This clone was observed a few times. The V and J genes are TRBV18 and TRBJ2-7; D remains unclear. Trimming removed 2 bases from V and 0 bases from J, with 5 bases in between. CDR1 is KGHSH, CDR2 LQKENI, per germline. The CDR3 has 13 amino acids. The CDR3 loop is CASSPTSSYEQYF. The CDR3 bases are TGTGCCAGCTCACCAACGAGCTCCTACGAGCAGTACTTC.

This clone was observed a single time. V usage is TRBV5-6 and J usage is TRBJ1-1; D gene uncertain. Looked up from germline, CDR1 is SGHDT and CDR2 is YYEEEE. The CDR3 sequence is 13 residues long. V was cut by 6 bases and J by 4 bases, with 13 bases left in between. CDR3 amino acids: CASMDGERTEAFF. In DNA, the CDR3 is TGTGCCAGCATGGACGGGGAACGCACTGAAGCTTTCTTT.

This chain uses TRBV4-2 with TRBJ2-1, with D tentatively TRBD1 (5 bases). This CDR3 has 13 residues. In germline, CDR1 is LGHNA, CDR2 YNFKEQ. V was shortened by 4 bases and J by 8 bases, with 12 bases between the two germline ends. The CDR3: CASSPAWGDEQFF. The CDR3 DNA reads as TGTGCCAGCAGCCCAGCTTGGGGCGATGAGCAGTTCTTC.

The V gene is TRBV30, the J gene TRBJ1-1; no clear D. The germline V gene encodes CDR1 GTSNPN and CDR2 SVGIG (reference sequence). Trimming left V 2 bases short and J 11 bases short, with 12 bases between. The CDR3 contains 11 residues. CDR3 DNA: TGTGCCTGGAGTACGGGGAGAAGGGCTTTCTTT. It specifies CAWSTGRRAFF.

This clone was seen more than once but under ten times. The V gene is TRBV2, the J gene TRBJ1-6; maybe TRBD1 (5 bases). CDR1 is SNHLY, CDR2 FYNNEI, per germline. V was clipped by 4 bases and J by 8 bases, with 6 bases between them. The CDR3 has 12 residues. DNA for the CDR3: TGTGCCAGCAGTGGGGACGATTCACCCCTCCACTTT. Protein sequence: CASSGDDSPLHF.

CDR3 protein: CASPSRDRTSHYEQYF. The CDR3 DNA reads as TGTGCCAGTCCTTCCCGGGACCGGACTTCGCACTACGAGCAGTACTTC. J is TRBJ2-7 and V is TRBV25-1; D possibly uses TRBD1 or TRBD2 (5 bases each). V lost 9 bases and J lost 3, with 24 bases in between. The germline V gene encodes CDR1 MGHDK and CDR2 SYGVNS. The CDR3 runs to 16 residues.

This chain uses TRBV4-1 with TRBJ2-7; 15 nucleotides agree with TRBD2. The V gene's germline CDR1 is MGHRA and CDR2 YSYEKL. This CDR3 contains 17 residues. V dropped 5 bases and J dropped 0; count of bases not matched to a gene: 5. For the CDR3, the DNA is TGCGCCAGCAGCTGGGGACTAGCGGGGGGCAGCTCCTACGAGCAGTACTTC. Amino acids: CASSWGLAGGSSYEQYF.

The chain employs TRBV30 and TRBJ2-2; D gene uncertain. Germline loops: CDR1 GTSNPN, CDR2 SVGIG (reference sequence). The CDR3 length is 15 residues. V was trimmed by 2 bases and J by 1 base, leaving 11 bases between them. The CDR3 sequence: CAWSLGHMNTGELFF. DNA for the CDR3: TGTGCCTGGAGTCTAGGGCACATGAACACCGGGGAGCTGTTTTTT.

The chain combines TRBV20-1 with TRBJ2-1; D unclear. Trimming left V 6 bases short and J 9 bases short, with 3 bases between. CDR1 is DFQATT, CDR2 SNEGSKA, per germline (reference sequence). The CDR3 has 8 residues. CDR3 in DNA: TGCAGTGCGGGTGAGCAGTTCTTC. Protein product: CSAGEQFF.

V and J are TRBV9 and TRBJ2-5, with D unclear. The CDR3 contains 15 residues. From germline, CDR1 is SGDLS and CDR2 YYNGEE. Trimming removed 0 bases from V and 2 bases from J, with 11 bases in between. CDR3 region: CASSVGITSQETQYF. The CDR3 bases are TGTGCCAGCAGCGTAGGGATTACCTCGCAAGAGACCCAGTACTTC.

The chain uses TRBV29-1 and TRBJ2-7, with D maybe TRBD2 (5 bases). The germline V gene encodes CDR1 SQVTM and CDR2 ANQGSEA. The CDR3 is made up of 14 amino acids. V lost 5 bases and J lost 0, with 14 bases in between. This chain's CDR3 is CSVSHGEGSYEQYF. The CDR3 DNA follows: TGCAGCGTTTCGCACGGAGAGGGCTCCTACGAGCAGTACTTC.

The V gene is TRBV10-3, the J gene TRBJ1-2; 7 bases map to TRBD1. The CDR3 contains 13 residues. Germline V gene lookup returns CDR1 ENHRY and CDR2 SYGVKD. V shed 6 bases and J 6 bases; nucleotides not matched to a gene: 7. In nucleotides, the CDR3 is TGTGCCATCAGCCCAGGACAGGAGGATGGCTACACCTTC. It codes for CAISPGQEDGYTF.